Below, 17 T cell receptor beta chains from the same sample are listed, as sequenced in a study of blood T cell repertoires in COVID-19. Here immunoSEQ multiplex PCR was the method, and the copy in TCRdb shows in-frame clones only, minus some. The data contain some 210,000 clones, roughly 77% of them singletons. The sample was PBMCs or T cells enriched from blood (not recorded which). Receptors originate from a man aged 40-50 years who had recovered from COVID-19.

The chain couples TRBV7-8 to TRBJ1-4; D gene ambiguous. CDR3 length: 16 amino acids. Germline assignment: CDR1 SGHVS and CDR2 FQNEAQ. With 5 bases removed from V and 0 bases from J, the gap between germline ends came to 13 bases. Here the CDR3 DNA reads TGTGCCAGCAGCCGACACGACTATTCAACTAATGAAAAACTGTTTTTT. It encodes CASSRHDYSTNEKLFF.

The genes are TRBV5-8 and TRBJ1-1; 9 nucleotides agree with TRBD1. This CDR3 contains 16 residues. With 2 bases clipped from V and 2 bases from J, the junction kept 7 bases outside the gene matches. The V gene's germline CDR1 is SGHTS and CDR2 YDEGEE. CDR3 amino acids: CASSLNRGRLNTEAFF. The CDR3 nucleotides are TGTGCCAGCAGCTTAAACAGGGGGCGGCTTAACACTGAAGCTTTCTTT.

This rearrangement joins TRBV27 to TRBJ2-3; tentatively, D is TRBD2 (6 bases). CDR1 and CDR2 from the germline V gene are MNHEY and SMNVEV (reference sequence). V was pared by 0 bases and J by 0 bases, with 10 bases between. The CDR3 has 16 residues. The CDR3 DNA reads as TGTGCCAGCAGTTTATCAGGCGGGGTTAGCACAGATACGCAGTATTTT. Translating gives CASSLSGGVSTDTQYF.

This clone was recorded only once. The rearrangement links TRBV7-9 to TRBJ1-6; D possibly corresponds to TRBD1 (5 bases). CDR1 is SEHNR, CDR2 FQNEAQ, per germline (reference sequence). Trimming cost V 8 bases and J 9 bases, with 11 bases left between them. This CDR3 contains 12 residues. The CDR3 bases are TGTGCCAGCGGCAGGCAGGGTTCACCCCTCCACTTT. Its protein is CASGRQGSPLHF.

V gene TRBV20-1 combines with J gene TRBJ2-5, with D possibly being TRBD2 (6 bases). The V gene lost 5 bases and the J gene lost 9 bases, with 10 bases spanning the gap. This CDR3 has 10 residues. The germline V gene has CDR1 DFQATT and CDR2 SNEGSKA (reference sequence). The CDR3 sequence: CSAGGWAQYF. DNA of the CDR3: TGCAGTGCTGGGGGGTGGGCCCAGTACTTC.

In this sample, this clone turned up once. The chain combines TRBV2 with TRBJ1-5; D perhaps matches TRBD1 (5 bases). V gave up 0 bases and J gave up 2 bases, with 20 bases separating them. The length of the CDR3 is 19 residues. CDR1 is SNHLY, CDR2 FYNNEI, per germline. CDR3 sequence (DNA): TGTGCCAGCAGTGAAGCGCTCCCTGGGGGGTTGATGGGCAATCAGCCCCAGCATTTT. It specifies CASSEALPGGLMGNQPQHF. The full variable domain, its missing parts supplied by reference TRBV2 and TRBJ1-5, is EPEVTQTPSHQVTQMGQEVILRCVPISNHLYFYWYRQILGQKVEFLVSFYNNEISEKSEIFDDQFSVERPDGSNFTLKIRSTKLEDSAMYFCASSEALPGGLMGNQPQHFGDGTRLSIL.

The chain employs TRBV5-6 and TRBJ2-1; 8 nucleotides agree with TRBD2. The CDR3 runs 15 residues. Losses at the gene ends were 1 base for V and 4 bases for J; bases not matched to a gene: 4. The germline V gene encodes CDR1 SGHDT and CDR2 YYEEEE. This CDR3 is CASSLKTSGYNEQFF. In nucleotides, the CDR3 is TGTGCCAGCAGCTTGAAAACTAGCGGATACAATGAGCAGTTCTTC.

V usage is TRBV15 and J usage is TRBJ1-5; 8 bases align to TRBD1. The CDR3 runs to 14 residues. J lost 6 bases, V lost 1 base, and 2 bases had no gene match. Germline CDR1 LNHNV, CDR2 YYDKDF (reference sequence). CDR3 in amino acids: CATSRAGGSQPQHF. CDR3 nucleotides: TGTGCCACCAGCAGAGCAGGGGGCTCTCAGCCCCAGCATTTT.

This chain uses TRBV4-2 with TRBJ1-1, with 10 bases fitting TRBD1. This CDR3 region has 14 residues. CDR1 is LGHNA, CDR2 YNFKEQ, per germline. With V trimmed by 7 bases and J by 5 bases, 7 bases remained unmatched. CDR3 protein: CASTTRTGGTEAFF. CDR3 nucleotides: TGTGCCAGCACCACCCGGACAGGGGGAACTGAAGCTTTCTTT.

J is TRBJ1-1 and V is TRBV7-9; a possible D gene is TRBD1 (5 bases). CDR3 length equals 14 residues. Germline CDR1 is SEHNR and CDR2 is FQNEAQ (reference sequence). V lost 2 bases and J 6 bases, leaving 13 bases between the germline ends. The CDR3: CASSLTGSVAEAFF. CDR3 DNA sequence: TGTGCCAGCAGCTTAACAGGCTCGGTAGCTGAAGCTTTCTTT.

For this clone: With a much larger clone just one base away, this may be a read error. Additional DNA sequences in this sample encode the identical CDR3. The CDR3 region is CASSLDLYNEQFF. CDR3 nucleotide sequence: TGCGCCAGCAGCTTGGACTTATACAATGAGCAGTTCTTC. V is TRBV7-2 and J is TRBJ2-1, with a tentative D call TRBD2 (5 bases). This CDR3 has 13 residues. In germline, CDR1 is SGHTA, CDR2 FQGNSA. The full variable domain, in which reference TRBV7-2 and TRBJ2-1 provide the parts outside the CDR3, is GAGVSQSPSNKVTEKGKDVELRCDPISGHTALYWYRQSLGQGLEFLIYFQGNSAPDKSGLPSDRFSAERTGGSVSTLTIQRTQQEDSAVYLCASSLDLYNEQFFGPGTRLTVL.

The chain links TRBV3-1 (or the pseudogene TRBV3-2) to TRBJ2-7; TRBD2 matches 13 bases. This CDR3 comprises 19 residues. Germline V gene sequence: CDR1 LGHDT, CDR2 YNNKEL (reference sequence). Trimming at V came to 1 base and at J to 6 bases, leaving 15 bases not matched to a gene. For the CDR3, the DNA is TGTGCCAGCAGCCAAGGATGGACTAGCGGGAGAGCCGGACAACGCGAGCAGTACTTC. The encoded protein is CASSQGWTSGRAGQREQYF.

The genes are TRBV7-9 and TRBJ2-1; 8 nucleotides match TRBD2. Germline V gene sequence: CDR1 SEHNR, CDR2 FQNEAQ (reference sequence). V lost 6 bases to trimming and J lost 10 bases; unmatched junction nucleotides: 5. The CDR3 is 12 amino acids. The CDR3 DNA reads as TGTGCCAGCAGTGACGGGGGGGTAGAGCAGTTCTTC. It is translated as CASSDGGVEQFF.

CDR3 DNA sequence: TGTGCCAGCCGCTACTCTAGCGGGGCCTACGAGCAGTACTTC. It yields the protein CASRYSSGAYEQYF. V gene TRBV27 combines with J gene TRBJ2-7; 9 positions agree with TRBD2. The CDR3 totals 14 residues. CDR1 MNHEY and CDR2 SMNVEV come from the germline V gene (reference sequence). V gave up 8 bases and J gave up 2 bases; unmatched junction bases: 7.

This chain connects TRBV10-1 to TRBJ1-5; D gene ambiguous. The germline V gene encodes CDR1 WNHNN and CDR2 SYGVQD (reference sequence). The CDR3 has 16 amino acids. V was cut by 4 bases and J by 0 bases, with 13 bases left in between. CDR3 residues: CASSGDTGYSNQPQHF. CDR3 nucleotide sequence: TGCGCCAGCAGTGGCGACACTGGGTATAGCAATCAGCCCCAGCATTTT.

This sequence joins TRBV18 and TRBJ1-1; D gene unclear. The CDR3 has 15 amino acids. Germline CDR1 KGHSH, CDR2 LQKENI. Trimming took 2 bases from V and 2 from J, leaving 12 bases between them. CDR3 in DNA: TGTGCCAGCTCACCAAGGGAGACATCTAACACTGAAGCTTTCTTT. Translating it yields CASSPRETSNTEAFF.

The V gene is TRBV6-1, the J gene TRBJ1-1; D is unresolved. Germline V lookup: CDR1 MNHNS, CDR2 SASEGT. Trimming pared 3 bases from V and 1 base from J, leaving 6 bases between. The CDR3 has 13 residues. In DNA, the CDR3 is TGTGCCAGCAGTGAGAGCCCGAACACTGAAGCTTTCTTT. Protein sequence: CASSESPNTEAFF.